These T cell receptor beta chains were read from a single sample in a study of metastatic and nonmetastatic thyroid tumors. TCRdb reprocessed the PCR reads using MiXCR. This repertoire shows 30,000 to 40,000 clones, roughly a third found once; its top ten account for approximately 24%. Source material: tumor tissue. The receptor source for this set is a female donor with papillary thyroid cancer or a benign thyroid nodule (not recorded which). Some clones in this sample may be carry-over from other donors' samples. Each CDR3 is given with its conserved first and last residue. D genes are given only for firm matches. Where a row states a size, it is once, few, many or the class of an expanded clone; other rows omit it.

V gene	J gene	D gene	clone size	CDR3 protein	CDR3 DNA
TRBV6-2/TRBV6-3	TRBJ1-1	.	few	CASSYDEKNTEAFF	TGTGCCAGCAGTTACGACGAAAAGAACACTGAAGCTTTCTTT
TRBV6-1	TRBJ2-3	.	.	CASSESLSRADTQYF	TGTGCCAGCAGTGAATCGCTCAGTAGGGCAGATACGCAGTATTTT
TRBV9	TRBJ2-5	TRBD2	.	CASSATPGLLLKETQYF	TGTGCCAGCAGCGCCACTCCGGGACTACTTCTGAAAGAGACCCAGTACTTC
TRBV5-5	TRBJ2-7	TRBD2	once	CASKVSGGAYEQYF	TGTGCCAGCAAAGTAAGCGGGGGGGCCTACGAGCAGTACTTC
TRBV19	TRBJ2-3	TRBD2	.	CANPDIGTRGVADTQYF	TGTGCCAACCCTGATATTGGGACTAGAGGGGTCGCAGATACGCAGTATTTT
TRBV20-1	TRBJ1-2	TRBD1	.	CSARGLRTGSPYGYTF	TGCAGTGCTAGAGGACTTAGGACAGGGTCCCCCTATGGCTACACCTTC
TRBV2	TRBJ1-3	.	few	CASSEARNYRAGNTIYF	TGTGCCAGCAGTGAAGCACGTAATTACAGGGCTGGAAACACCATATATTTT
TRBV12-3/TRBV12-4	TRBJ1-2	TRBD1	few	CASSSTGTYGYTF	TGTGCCAGCAGTTCGACAGGGACCTATGGCTACACCTTC
TRBV11-2	TRBJ1-2	TRBD1	.	CASSFSGQGAIGYAF	TGTGCCAGCAGCTTTTCCGGACAGGGGGCAATAGGCTACGCCTTC
TRBV30	TRBJ1-4	TRBD1	.	CAWSANHRGQNEKLFF	TGTGCCTGGAGTGCCAACCACAGGGGGCAAAATGAAAAACTGTTTTTT
TRBV2	TRBJ1-6	.	.	CASSEVQTNSPLHF	TGTGCCAGCAGTGAGGTACAGACCAATTCACCCCTCCACTTT
TRBV5-5	TRBJ2-7	.	.	CASSFSYGYEQYF	TGTGCCAGCAGCTTTTCCTACGGCTACGAGCAGTACTTC
TRBV27	TRBJ2-1	.	many	CASSLHRLEVSSYNEQFF	TGTGCCAGCAGTTTACATCGACTGGAGGTGAGCTCCTACAATGAGCAGTTCTTC
TRBV11-1	TRBJ1-1	TRBD1	.	CARRTGGHMATEAFF	TGTGCCCGGAGGACAGGGGGCCATATGGCCACTGAAGCTTTCTTT
TRBV11-3	TRBJ2-2	TRBD1	.	CASSWTGPRGTGELFF	TGTGCCAGCAGCTGGACAGGGCCACGAGGGACCGGGGAGCTGTTTTTT
TRBV6-2/TRBV6-3	TRBJ2-7	TRBD1	.	CASSYGTGDHYEQYF	TGTGCCAGCAGTTACGGGACAGGGGATCACTACGAGCAGTACTTC
TRBV7-3	TRBJ2-1	.	.	CASSPQHYNEQFF	TGTGCCAGCAGCCCTCAGCACTACAATGAGCAGTTCTTC
TRBV12-3/TRBV12-4	TRBJ1-6	.	few	CASRRSSYNSPLHF	TGTGCCAGCAGAAGAAGCTCCTATAATTCACCCCTCCACTTT
TRBV6-1	TRBJ1-2	.	.	CASSPGGDYGYTF	TGTGCCAGCAGTCCGGGCGGCGACTATGGCTACACCTTC
TRBV12-3/TRBV12-4	TRBJ2-2	.	.	CASSYRGELFF	TGTGCCAGCAGTTATCGAGGGGAGCTGTTTTTT
TRBV6-1	TRBJ1-1	.	few	CASSRRGAKAFF	TGTGCCAGCAGCAGACGGGGGGCGAAGGCTTTCTTT
TRBV9	TRBJ2-7	.	.	CASSVAGTADYEQYF	TGTGCCAGCAGCGTTGCGGGGACAGCAGATTACGAGCAGTACTTC
TRBV5-4	TRBJ1-6	.	few	CASSLNGLGNSPLHF	TGTGCCAGCAGCTTGAACGGTCTAGGGAATTCACCCCTCCACTTT
TRBV6-1	TRBJ1-6	.	few	CASSSKRGGWSPLHF	TGTGCCAGCAGCTCCAAACGGGGTGGTTGGTCACCCCTCCACTTT
TRBV5-1	TRBJ1-1	.	once	CASSLNQVLGTEAFF	TGCGCCAGCAGCTTGAACCAGGTCTTGGGCACTGAAGCTTTCTTT
TRBV7-8	TRBJ2-3	.	few	CASSTHTDTQYF	TGTGCCAGCAGCACCCACACAGATACGCAGTATTTT
TRBV11-2	TRBJ2-3	TRBD2	.	CASSPIAGGGPDTQYF	TGTGCCAGCAGTCCGATAGCGGGAGGAGGCCCAGATACGCAGTATTTT
TRBV12-3/TRBV12-4	TRBJ2-1	TRBD2	few	CASSSPGLAGGKYNEQFF	TGTGCCAGCAGCTCTCCGGGACTAGCGGGAGGAAAATACAATGAGCAGTTCTTC
TRBV6-1	TRBJ1-2	TRBD1	.	CASSWTGGSAYGYTF	TGTGCCAGCAGCTGGACAGGAGGTTCAGCCTATGGCTACACCTTC
TRBV10-2	TRBJ2-7	TRBD2	few	CASSESAGRRTGEQYF	TGCGCCAGCAGTGAGTCGGCCGGGAGGAGGACGGGTGAGCAGTACTTC
TRBV30	TRBJ2-7	.	few	CAWTSGQTYEQYF	TGTGCCTGGACAAGCGGACAGACCTACGAGCAGTACTTC
TRBV5-8	TRBJ2-7	TRBD1	.	CASRAFGTGVYEQYF	TGTGCCAGCAGGGCTTTCGGGACAGGGGTCTACGAGCAGTACTTC
TRBV20-1	TRBJ2-7	TRBD2	.	CSAPAGTNHEQYF	TGCAGTGCTCCCGCCGGGACTAACCACGAGCAGTACTTC